The rows below give T cell receptor beta chains drawn from one sample of a study of control samples from healthy donors and cancer patients. Produced via immunoSEQ multiplex PCR; TCRdb's table is partial and in-frame only. The sample carries some 130,000 clones, 89% recorded once. The sequenced sample was PBMCs. The receptors were sampled from a man in his fifties with head and neck cancer. Each CDR3 is given with its conserved first and last residue. The order of the fields is V gene, D gene, J gene, clone size, CDR3 protein, CDR3 DNA. The D gene is left open where the match is weak. The size of a clone is reported for some rows only, either as once, few or many, or as a class for expanded clones.

>TRBV7-9|-|TRBJ2-1|-
CASSPQTDEQFF
TGTGCCAGCAGCCCCCAAACGGATGAGCAGTTCTTC
>TRBV27|-|TRBJ2-1|-
CASSSLGNEQFF
TGTGCCAGCAGTTCACTGGGTAATGAGCAGTTCTTC
>TRBV29-1|-|TRBJ2-5|-
CSVGWGPETQYF
TGCAGCGTTGGGTGGGGCCCAGAGACCCAGTACTTC
>TRBV6-2/TRBV6-3|-|TRBJ1-5|-
CASSYREGAQPQHF
TGTGCCAGCAGTTACAGAGAGGGCGCGCAGCCCCAGCATTTT
>TRBV10-3|-|TRBJ2-7|once
CAISDREDSYEQYF
TGTGCCATCTCCGACAGAGAAGATTCCTACGAGCAGTACTTC
>TRBV18|-|TRBJ1-5|once
CASSPRETGLHQPQHF
TGTGCCAGCTCACCACGGGAAACAGGTCTTCATCAGCCCCAGCATTTT
>TRBV5-4|TRBD1|TRBJ1-2|few
CASSLGQGASYGYTF
TGTGCCAGCAGCTTAGGACAGGGGGCAAGTTACGGCTACACCTTC
>TRBV6-6|-|TRBJ1-1|-
CASSYWQGRNTEAFF
TGTGCCAGCAGTTACTGGCAGGGGCGGAACACTGAAGCTTTCTTT
>TRBV11-2|TRBD1|TRBJ1-2|-
CASSLGAGGDTF
TGTGCCAGCAGCTTAGGGGCAGGGGGCGACACCTTC
>TRBV9|TRBD1|TRBJ1-4|-
CASSQGQGAANEKLFF
TGTGCCAGCAGCCAGGGACAGGGGGCGGCTAATGAAAAACTGTTTTTT
>TRBV2|TRBD2|TRBJ2-3|-
CASSRSGSRGDTQYF
TGTGCCAGCAGTCGTAGCGGGAGCCGGGGAGATACGCAGTATTTT
>TRBV5-5|-|TRBJ1-5|-
CASSLSGISNQPQHF
TGTGCCAGCAGCTTGTCAGGAATCTCCAATCAGCCCCAGCATTTT
>TRBV7-7|TRBD2|TRBJ2-1|-
CASSLTSGGAYEQFF
TGTGCCAGCAGCCTGACTAGCGGGGGGGCCTATGAGCAGTTCTTC
>TRBV3-1/TRBV3-2|-|TRBJ1-3|-
CASSPWGAGGNTIYF
TGTGCCAGCAGCCCCTGGGGCGCGGGTGGAAACACCATATATTTT
>TRBV6-5|-|TRBJ2-7|few
CASRPGGSMGQYF
TGTGCCAGCAGACCGGGTGGATCCATGGGGCAGTACTTC
>TRBV6-6|-|TRBJ1-5|-
CASSYYSAQGNQPQHF
TGTGCCAGCAGTTACTACAGCGCTCAGGGCAATCAGCCCCAGCATTTT
>TRBV28|-|TRBJ2-7|-
CASSFGGNSYEQYF
TGTGCCAGCAGTTTTGGGGGTAACTCCTACGAGCAGTACTTC
>TRBV9|-|TRBJ1-1|-
CASSVEFANTEAFF
TGTGCCAGCAGCGTCGAATTCGCGAACACTGAAGCTTTCTTT
>TRBV30|-|TRBJ1-5|-
CAWSTGGVQPQHF
TGTGCCTGGAGTACGGGAGGCGTCCAGCCCCAGCATTTT
>TRBV3-1/TRBV3-2|-|TRBJ2-2|-
CASSLVGGQPTGELFF
TGTGCCAGCAGCCTTGTGGGGGGACAGCCCACCGGGGAGCTGTTTTTT
>TRBV10-2|TRBD2|TRBJ2-7|-
CASRDPTGLSGEFTPYEQYF
TGCGCCAGCAGAGACCCGACTGGGCTGAGCGGGGAGTTTACGCCCTACGAGCAGTACTTC
>TRBV7-2|-|TRBJ2-5|-
CASSLGGPLRTQYF
TGTGCCAGCAGCTTAGGGGGACCGCTCCGGACCCAGTACTTC
>TRBV7-9|-|TRBJ2-7|-
CASSTITSRPYSYEQYF
TGTGCCAGCAGTACAATAACTTCCCGCCCATACTCCTACGAGCAGTACTTC
>TRBV27|-|TRBJ2-1|-
CASSPRSPKYYNEQFF
TGTGCCAGCAGTCCAAGATCACCCAAGTACTACAATGAGCAGTTCTTC
>TRBV21-1|-|TRBJ1-5|-
CASSGRNNQPQHF
TGTGCCAGCAGCGGACGGAATAATCAGCCCCAGCATTTT
>TRBV18|-|TRBJ2-3|-
CASSASRGGTDTQYF
TGTGCCAGCTCCGCTTCTCGGGGAGGCACAGATACGCAGTATTTT
>TRBV30|-|TRBJ2-1|-
CAWSRSLYNEQFF
TGTGCCTGGAGCCGTTCTCTTTACAATGAGCAGTTCTTC
>TRBV27|-|TRBJ2-7|-
CASSMRASYEQYF
TGTGCCAGCAGTATGAGAGCTTCCTACGAGCAGTACTTC
>TRBV9|TRBD1|TRBJ1-6|-
CASSSRTGAQSPLHF
TGTGCCAGCAGCTCCAGGACAGGGGCTCAATCACCCCTCCACTTT
>TRBV5-1|TRBD1|TRBJ2-1|-
CASSPGTGANEQFF
TGCGCCAGCAGCCCAGGGACAGGGGCGAATGAGCAGTTCTTC
>TRBV28|TRBD1|TRBJ1-5|many
CASSSSGTGAQPQHF
TGTGCCAGCAGCTCAAGCGGGACAGGGGCTCAGCCCCAGCATTTT
>TRBV19|TRBD2|TRBJ2-7|-
CASTETSGRAHEQYF
TGTGCCAGTACCGAGACTAGCGGGAGGGCCCACGAGCAGTACTTC
>TRBV11-1|TRBD2|TRBJ2-1|-
CASSVRLAGSYNEQFF
TGTGCCAGCAGCGTCCGACTAGCGGGGTCCTACAATGAGCAGTTCTTC
>TRBV18|TRBD2|TRBJ2-1|few
CASSRLAGGEYNEQFF
TGTGCCAGCTCACGACTAGCGGGAGGAGAATACAATGAGCAGTTCTTC
>TRBV5-6|TRBD2|TRBJ2-3|-
CASSFRGTSGTDTQYF
TGTGCCAGCAGCTTCCGCGGGACTAGCGGCACAGATACGCAGTATTTT
>TRBV9|-|TRBJ2-3|-
CASSVGASTQYF
TGTGCCAGCAGCGTAGGAGCATCCACGCAGTATTTT
>TRBV18|-|TRBJ1-5|-
CASSPSGQSGQPQHF
TGTGCCAGCTCACCCTCCGGACAGTCTGGGCAGCCCCAGCATTTT
>TRBV6-1|-|TRBJ1-5|-
CASSEMGGSWRPQHF
TGTGCCAGCAGTGAAATGGGGGGTTCCTGGCGGCCCCAGCATTTT
>TRBV28|TRBD1|TRBJ2-7|-
CASSLFPTGAEYEQYF
TGTGCCAGCAGTCTCTTTCCGACAGGGGCCGAATACGAGCAGTACTTC
>TRBV5-1|TRBD1|TRBJ1-3|-
CASSRDRGVLGNTIYF
TGCGCCAGCAGCCGAGACAGGGGAGTGCTCGGAAACACCATATATTTT
>TRBV11-2|-|TRBJ1-6|-
CASSLAVRSSYNSPLHF
TGTGCCAGCAGCTTAGCGGTGCGAAGCTCCTATAATTCACCCCTCCACTTT
>TRBV15|-|TRBJ2-7|once
CATSRGSSPKYF
TGTGCCACCAGCAGAGGCTCGAGCCCCAAGTACTTC
>TRBV5-1|-|TRBJ2-3|-
CASSPKGPDTQYF
TGCGCCAGCAGCCCTAAGGGGCCAGATACGCAGTATTTT
>TRBV7-2|-|TRBJ2-7|-
CASSLAQGEQYF
TGTGCCAGCAGCTTAGCGCAGGGGGAGCAGTACTTC
>TRBV19|-|TRBJ1-2|-
CASSIDGGKFYGYTF
TGTGCCAGTAGTATAGACGGGGGGAAGTTCTATGGCTACACCTTC
>TRBV16|-|TRBJ1-5|once
CASSQSAGSGQPQHF
TGTGCCAGCAGCCAATCTGCAGGCTCGGGTCAGCCCCAGCATTTT
>TRBV7-9|TRBD1|TRBJ2-1|-
CASSRTGSYNEQFF
TGTGCCAGCAGCCGGACAGGGAGCTACAATGAGCAGTTCTTC
>TRBV2|-|TRBJ1-2|once
CASSGLTGPNYGYTF
TGTGCCAGCAGTGGCCTAACTGGCCCTAACTATGGCTACACCTTC
>TRBV7-9|-|TRBJ2-7|-
CASSLIGTYEQYF
TGTGCCAGCAGCTTAATTGGGACCTACGAGCAGTACTTC
>TRBV7-9|TRBD1|TRBJ1-5|-
CASSLDRNQPQHF
TGTGCCAGCAGCTTGGACAGGAATCAGCCCCAGCATTTT